There are many counts of the clone carrying this TCR beta chain. What it binds is not known. This entry is derived from a study of T-cell memory formation after mild COVID-19. Study summary: TCR clustering was largely donor specific.

TCRdb re-called the 5' RACE reads with MiXCR, one entry per CDR3 protein. The sample has under 90,000 distinct CDR3 sequences; 11% to 15% are singletons. Study-wide results and caveats: Chiefly within CM and EM were the contracting CD4+ clones; CD8+ ones were within EMRA. Certain responding clones were present in pre-infection memory, suggesting participation of cross-reactive memory.

The germline V gene has CDR1 DFQATT and CDR2 SNEGSKA (reference sequence). With V trimmed by 1 base and J by 3 bases, 6 bases remained unmatched. CDR3 length: 14 residues. The sample consisted of PBMCs or a T cell subset sorted from them (not recorded which). V is TRBV20-1 and J is TRBJ2-7; the match to TRBD1 covers 7 bases. The receptor's source is an adult woman who had mild COVID-19 (a few samples of this study predate the infection). Cell type and time point are not known. CDR3 protein: CSARGTGSDYEQYF. CDR3 sequence (DNA): TGCAGTGCTAGAGGGACAGGATCTGACTACGAGCAGTACTTC.